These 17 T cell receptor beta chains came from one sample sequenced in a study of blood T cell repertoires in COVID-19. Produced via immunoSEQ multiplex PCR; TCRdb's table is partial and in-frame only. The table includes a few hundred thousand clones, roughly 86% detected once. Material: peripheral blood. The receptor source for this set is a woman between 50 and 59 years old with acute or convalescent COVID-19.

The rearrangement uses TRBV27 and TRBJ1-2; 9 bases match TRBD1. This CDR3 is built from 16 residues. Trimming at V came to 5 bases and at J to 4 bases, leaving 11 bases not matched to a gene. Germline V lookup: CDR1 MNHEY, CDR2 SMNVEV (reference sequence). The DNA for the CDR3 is TGTGCCAGCAGTCCACCTCCGGGACAGGGAAGCTATGGCTACACCTTC. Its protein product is CASSPPPGQGSYGYTF.

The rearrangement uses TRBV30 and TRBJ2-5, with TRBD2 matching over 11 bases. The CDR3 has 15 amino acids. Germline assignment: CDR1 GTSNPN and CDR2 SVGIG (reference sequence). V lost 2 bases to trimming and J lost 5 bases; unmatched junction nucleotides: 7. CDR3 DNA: TGTGCCTGGAGTTTAGCGGGAGGGCCTTGGGAGACCCAGTACTTC. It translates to CAWSLAGGPWETQYF.

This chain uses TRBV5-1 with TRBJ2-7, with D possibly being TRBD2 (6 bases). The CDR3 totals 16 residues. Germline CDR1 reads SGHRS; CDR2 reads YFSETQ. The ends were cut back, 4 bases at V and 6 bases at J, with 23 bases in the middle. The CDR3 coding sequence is TGCGCCAGCAGCGTCGAACCGGGACTTGGGGTTGGCGAGCAGTACTTC. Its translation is CASSVEPGLGVGEQYF.

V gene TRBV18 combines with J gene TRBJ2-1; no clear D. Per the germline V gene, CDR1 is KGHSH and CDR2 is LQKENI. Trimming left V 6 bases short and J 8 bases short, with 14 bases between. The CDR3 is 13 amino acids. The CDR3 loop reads CASSLRVADEQFF. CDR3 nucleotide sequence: TGTGCCAGCTCCCTCCGAGTTGCGGATGAGCAGTTCTTC.

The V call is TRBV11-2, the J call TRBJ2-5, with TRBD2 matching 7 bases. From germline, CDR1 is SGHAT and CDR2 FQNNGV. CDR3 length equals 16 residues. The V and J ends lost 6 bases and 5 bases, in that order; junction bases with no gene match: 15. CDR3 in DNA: TGTGCCAGCAGTGGAGTAACGGGAGGTATTCGGGAGACCCAGTACTTC. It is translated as CASSGVTGGIRETQYF.

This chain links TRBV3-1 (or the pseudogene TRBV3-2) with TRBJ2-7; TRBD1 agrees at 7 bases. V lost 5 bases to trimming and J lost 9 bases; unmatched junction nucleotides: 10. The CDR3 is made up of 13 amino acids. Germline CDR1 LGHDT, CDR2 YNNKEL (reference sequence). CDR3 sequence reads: CASSSGLTGWQYF. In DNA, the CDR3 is TGTGCCAGCAGCTCGGGGCTGACAGGGTGGCAGTACTTC.

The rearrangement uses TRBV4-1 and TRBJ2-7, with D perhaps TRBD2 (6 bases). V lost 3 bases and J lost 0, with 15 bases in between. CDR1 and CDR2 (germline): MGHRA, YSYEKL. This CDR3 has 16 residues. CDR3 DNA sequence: TGCGCCAGCAGCCAGCGGGGTACGGACGGCTCCTACGAGCAGTACTTC. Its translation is CASSQRGTDGSYEQYF.

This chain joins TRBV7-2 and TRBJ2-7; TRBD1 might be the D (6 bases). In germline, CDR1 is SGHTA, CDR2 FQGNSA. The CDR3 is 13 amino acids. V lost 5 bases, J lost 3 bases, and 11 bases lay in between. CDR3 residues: CASSIRDNYEQYF. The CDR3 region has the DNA TGTGCCAGCAGCATCCGGGACAACTACGAGCAGTACTTC.

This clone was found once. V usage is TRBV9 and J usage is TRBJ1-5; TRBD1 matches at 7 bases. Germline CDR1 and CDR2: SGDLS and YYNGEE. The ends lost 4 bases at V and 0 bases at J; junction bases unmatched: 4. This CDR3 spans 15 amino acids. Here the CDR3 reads CASSIGTDSNQPQHF. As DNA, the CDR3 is TGTGCCAGCAGCATCGGGACAGATAGCAATCAGCCCCAGCATTTT.

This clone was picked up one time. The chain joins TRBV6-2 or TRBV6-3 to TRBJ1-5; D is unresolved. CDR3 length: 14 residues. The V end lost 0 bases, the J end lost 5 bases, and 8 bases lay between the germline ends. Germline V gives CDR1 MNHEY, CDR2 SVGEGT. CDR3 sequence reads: CASSYSGVHQPQHF. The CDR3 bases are TGTGCCAGCAGTTACTCCGGGGTTCATCAGCCCCAGCATTTT.

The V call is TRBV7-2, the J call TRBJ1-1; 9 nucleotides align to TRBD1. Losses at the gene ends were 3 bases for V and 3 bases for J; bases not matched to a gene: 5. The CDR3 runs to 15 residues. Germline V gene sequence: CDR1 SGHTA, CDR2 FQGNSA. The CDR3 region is CASSFDRGGDTEAFF. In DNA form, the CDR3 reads TGTGCCAGCAGCTTTGACAGGGGGGGGGACACTGAAGCTTTCTTT.

The CDR3 DNA reads TGTGCCAGCAGTTTACTGGGACAGGGGGAAGAAAAACTGTTTTTT. It specifies CASSLLGQGEEKLFF. The chain employs TRBV28 and TRBJ1-4, with TRBD1 identical over 11 bases. CDR3 length: 15 residues. Germline CDR1 and CDR2: MDHEN and SYDVKM. J was trimmed by 8 bases and V by 2 bases; bases with no gene match: 4.

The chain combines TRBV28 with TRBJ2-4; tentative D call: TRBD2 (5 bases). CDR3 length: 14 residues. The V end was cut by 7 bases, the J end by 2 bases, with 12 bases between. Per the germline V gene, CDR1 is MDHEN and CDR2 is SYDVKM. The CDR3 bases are TGTGCCAGCAACTCTGCGGGTTCCAAAAACATTCAGTACTTC. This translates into CASNSAGSKNIQYF.

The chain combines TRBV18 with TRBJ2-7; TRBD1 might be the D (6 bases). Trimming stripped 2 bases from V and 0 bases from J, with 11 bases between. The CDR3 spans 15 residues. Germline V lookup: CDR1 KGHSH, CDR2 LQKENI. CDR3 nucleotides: TGTGCCAGCTCACCATCCCGGGACAACTCCTACGAGCAGTACTTC. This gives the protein CASSPSRDNSYEQYF.

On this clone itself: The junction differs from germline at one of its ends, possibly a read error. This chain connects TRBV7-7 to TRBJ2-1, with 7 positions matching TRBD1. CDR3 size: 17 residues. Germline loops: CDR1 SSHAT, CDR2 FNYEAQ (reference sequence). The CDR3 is CASSRDRVGRYYNEQFF. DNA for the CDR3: TGTGCTAGCAGCCGCGACAGGGTAGGGCGGTACTACAATGAGCAGTTCTTC.

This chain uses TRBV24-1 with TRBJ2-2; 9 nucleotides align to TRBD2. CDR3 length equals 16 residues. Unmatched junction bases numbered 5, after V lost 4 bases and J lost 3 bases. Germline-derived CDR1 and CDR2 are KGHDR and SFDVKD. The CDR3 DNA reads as TGTGCCACCAGTGACAGGGGACTAGCTTACACCGGGGAGCTGTTTTTT. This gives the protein CATSDRGLAYTGELFF.

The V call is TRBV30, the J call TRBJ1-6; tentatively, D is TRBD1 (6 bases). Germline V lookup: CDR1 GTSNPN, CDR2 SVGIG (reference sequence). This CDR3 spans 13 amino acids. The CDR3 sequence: CASSGTLNSPLHF. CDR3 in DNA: TGTGCTTCGTCCGGGACACTCAATTCACCCCTCCACTTT.